This T cell receptor (beta chain) was recorded in a study of blood T cell repertoires in COVID-19. Across the study: Both acute and convalescent COVID-19 samples were obtained from the United States, Italy and Spain.

Participant-reported clinical history was the basis for cohort assignment. People in the exposed group encountered a COVID-19 case within 2 weeks before entering the study. In the source study's methods: Amplified reference gene primers provided the basis for estimating nucleated cell counts. Profiling relied on immunoSEQ multiplex PCR, and the TCRdb table lists in-frame clones only, not all of them. The V and J calls and clone size are taken from that table; D and trimming were inferred from the DNA. The sample lists around 400,000 clones, around nine tenths occurring once. The clonotype comes from a woman younger than 35 who had been exposed to COVID-19. Sequences were obtained from PBMCs or T cells enriched from blood (not recorded which).

CDR3 loop: CASSLGTGRTYEQYF. DNA for the CDR3: TGTGCCAGCAGCTTGGGGACAGGTCGAACCTACGAGCAGTACTTC. The chain couples TRBV5-6 to TRBJ2-7, with TRBD1 identical over 7 bases. The CDR3 is 15 amino acids. Per germline, CDR1 SGHDT and CDR2 YYEEEE. Unmatched junction bases numbered 5, after V lost 0 bases and J lost 2 bases.